Listed below are T cell receptor beta chains from one sample, sequenced in a study of blood T cell repertoires in COVID-19. Sequenced by immunoSEQ multiplex PCR; TCRdb stores in-frame clones only, minus some. The sample yields some 150,000 clones, about nine tenths seen once. Sequencing input: peripheral blood. The receptors come from a human donor in a cohort sampled during active COVID-19. Each CDR3 is given without its conserved first and last residue. The D gene is left open where the match is weak.

CDR3aa: SPRDREGAF; j_gene: TRBJ1-1; d_gene: TRBD1; v_gene: TRBV20-1
CDR3aa: ASSPGQGLNSPLH; j_gene: TRBJ1-6; d_gene: NA; v_gene: TRBV9
CDR3aa: ASREGVGLGAQH; j_gene: TRBJ1-5; d_gene: NA; v_gene: TRBV2
CDR3aa: ASSGTGLSYEQY; j_gene: TRBJ2-7; d_gene: TRBD1; v_gene: TRBV19
CDR3aa: ASREGLAGGYEQY; j_gene: TRBJ2-7; d_gene: TRBD2; v_gene: TRBV5-5
CDR3aa: ASSSQGGNTIY; j_gene: TRBJ1-3; d_gene: NA; v_gene: TRBV5-1
CDR3aa: ASSFSGGAIDNEQF; j_gene: TRBJ2-1; d_gene: TRBD2; v_gene: TRBV27
CDR3aa: ASTGEFEKLF; j_gene: TRBJ1-4; d_gene: NA; v_gene: TRBV2
CDR3aa: ASSPQGALRMSDNSPLH; j_gene: TRBJ1-6; d_gene: TRBD1; v_gene: TRBV7-2
CDR3aa: ASSPRDRAAGYT; j_gene: TRBJ1-2; d_gene: TRBD1; v_gene: TRBV7-9
CDR3aa: ASSLADGRAYGGYT; j_gene: TRBJ1-2; d_gene: NA; v_gene: TRBV7-2
CDR3aa: ASSSSLNGGLRNTEAF; j_gene: TRBJ1-1; d_gene: NA; v_gene: TRBV14
CDR3aa: ASSSKTSGTMYEQY; j_gene: TRBJ2-7; d_gene: TRBD2; v_gene: TRBV7-2
CDR3aa: ASSPDYANTGELF; j_gene: TRBJ2-2; d_gene: NA; v_gene: TRBV7-3
CDR3aa: ASSKADSRSYEQY; j_gene: TRBJ2-7; d_gene: NA; v_gene: TRBV19
CDR3aa: ASSQVDLLPSPQETQY; j_gene: TRBJ2-5; d_gene: NA; v_gene: TRBV4-1
CDR3aa: ASSYSGRATDTQY; j_gene: TRBJ2-3; d_gene: TRBD2; v_gene: TRBV7-9
CDR3aa: ASKGLAGGNWGETQY; j_gene: TRBJ2-5; d_gene: TRBD2; v_gene: TRBV28
CDR3aa: AWSVSHDRRNNQPQH; j_gene: TRBJ1-5; d_gene: NA; v_gene: TRBV30
CDR3aa: ASSRQDRFAPLH; j_gene: TRBJ1-6; d_gene: TRBD1; v_gene: TRBV7-2
CDR3aa: ASSLTLTARGTEAF; j_gene: TRBJ1-1; d_gene: NA; v_gene: TRBV5-5
CDR3aa: ASSPKRIDRVSYEQY; j_gene: TRBJ2-7; d_gene: TRBD1; v_gene: TRBV18